One sample yielded the 5 T cell receptor beta chains listed below, sequenced in a study. Each CDR3 protein gets one entry after TCRdb re-called the 5' RACE reads with MiXCR. The sample has about 11,000 distinct CDR3 sequences, under 35% seen once. Cells sorted as Tregs were CD4+, CD25+ and CD127-/low. Specimen: Tregs sorted from a lymph node. All receptors derive from a female donor with breast cancer.

For this clonotype: Possible read error: a much larger clone is one base away. The chain couples TRBV24-1 to TRBJ2-1; tentative D call: TRBD2 (5 bases). This CDR3 comprises 14 residues. Per germline, CDR1 KGHDR and CDR2 SFDVKD. This CDR3 reads CATSEGRGWNEPFF. CDR3 nucleotide sequence: TGTGCCACCAGTGAAGGTAGAGGGTGGAATGAGCCGTTCTTC.

By sample fraction, this clonotype is medium-sized. This chain joins TRBV12-3 or TRBV12-4 and TRBJ2-5, with D uncertain. This CDR3 comprises 13 residues. V was cut by 6 bases and J by 2 bases, with 10 bases left in between. The CDR3 DNA is TGTGCCAGCAGGTCAGGTCCACAAGAGACCCAGTACTTC. This sequence encodes CASRSGPQETQYF.

V is TRBV6-6 and J is TRBJ1-2, with D uncertain. Germline CDR1 and CDR2: MNHNY and SVGAGI (reference sequence). V was shortened by 5 bases and J by 5 bases, with 9 bases between the two germline ends. The CDR3 extends over 12 amino acids. The CDR3 region has the DNA TGTGCCAGCAGTATACGGGGTTATGGCTACACCTTC. Its protein is CASSIRGYGYTF.

This chain links TRBV11-1 with TRBJ2-2; no reliable D call. Trimming took 3 bases from V and 1 from J, leaving 3 bases between them. Germline loops: CDR1 SGHAT, CDR2 FQDESV (reference sequence). The CDR3 has 13 residues. In nucleotides, the CDR3 is TGTGCCAGCAGCTTTCGGAACACCGGGGAGCTGTTTTTT. It encodes CASSFRNTGELFF.

This clonotype is judged medium-sized. The rearrangement uses TRBV3-1 and TRBJ2-1; D is possibly TRBD2 (5 bases). V was pared by 6 bases and J by 8 bases, with 20 bases between. Germline V CDR1 and CDR2: LGHDT, YNNKEL (reference sequence). The CDR3 covers 15 residues. The CDR3 protein is CASRRGLADGDEQFF. The DNA for the CDR3 is TGTGCCAGCAGACGCGGACTTGCAGACGGGGATGAGCAGTTCTTC.